This passage covers 11 T cell receptor beta chains from one sample sequenced in a study of shared clonotypes between healthy human individuals. The method was immunoSEQ multiplex PCR; TCRdb's version includes in-frame clones alone and lacks a portion of them. The sample holds about 300,000 clones, 74% seen once. Sequencing used memory CD4+ T cells sorted from blood. The subset is: CD45RA-negative fraction. The source is a man under 40 in good health.

This chain joins TRBV5-1 and TRBJ2-7; D gene ambiguous. CDR1 and CDR2 from the germline V gene are SGHRS and YFSETQ. Trimming took off 6 bases at V and 0 bases at J, with 13 bases between the two ends. This CDR3 contains 14 residues. CDR3 protein: CASKLLSSSYEQYF. The DNA of the CDR3 is TGCGCCAGCAAACTCCTCTCAAGCTCCTACGAGCAGTACTTC. Full variable domain (remainder filled in from reference TRBV5-1 and TRBJ2-7): KAGVTQTPRYLIKTRGQQVTLSCSPISGHRSVSWYQQTPGQGLQFLFEYFSETQRNKGNFPGRFSGRQFSNSRSEMNVSTLELGDSALYLCASKLLSSSYEQYFGPGTRLTVT.

The J gene is TRBJ1-5, the V gene TRBV28; tentatively, D is TRBD1 (5 bases). CDR1 and CDR2 (germline): MDHEN, SYDVKM. The CDR3 totals 12 residues. V lost 6 bases to trimming and J lost 2 bases, with 5 bases between them. The CDR3: CASRGRNQPQHF. The CDR3 DNA reads TGTGCCAGCAGGGGACGCAATCAGCCCCAGCATTTT. Based on the CDR3 plus reference TRBV28 and TRBJ1-5, the full variable domain is DVKVTQSSRYLVKRTGEKVFLECVQDMDHENMFWYRQDPGLGLRLIYFSYDVKMKEKGDIPEGYSVSREKKERFSLILESASTNQTSMYLCASRGRNQPQHFGDGTRLSIL.

CDR3 sequence reads: CASSSYRDVAYEQYF. In nucleotides, the CDR3 is TGTGCCAGCAGCTCATATCGGGACGTTGCCTACGAGCAGTACTTC. The V gene is TRBV5-6, the J gene TRBJ2-7; either TRBD1 or TRBD2 may fit D (5 bases each). The CDR3 contains 15 residues. The V end was cut by 3 bases, the J end by 2 bases, with 15 bases between. CDR1 SGHDT and CDR2 YYEEEE come from the germline V gene.

A single count supports this clone. The chain uses TRBV7-9 and TRBJ2-1; no reliable D call. Germline CDR1 and CDR2: SEHNR and FQNEAQ (reference sequence). V shed 5 bases and J shed 7 bases, with 9 bases lying between them. The CDR3 runs to 12 residues. CDR3 protein: CASSRVGNEQFF. The CDR3 DNA sequence: TGTGCCAGCAGCCGTGTGGGGAATGAGCAGTTCTTC.

This chain connects TRBV7-6 to TRBJ2-2; TRBD2 might be the D (6 bases). The V and J ends lost 4 bases and 6 bases respectively, with 18 bases between them. Germline V gene sequence: CDR1 SGHVS, CDR2 FNYEAQ. This CDR3 contains 16 residues. The CDR3 DNA is TGTGCCAGCAGCTCCACGCCGGGCGGGGTTCCCGGGGAGCTGTTTTTT. Protein: CASSSTPGGVPGELFF.

This clone has ten or more counts. The rearrangement links TRBV6-5 to TRBJ1-1, with 9 bases aligning to TRBD1. This CDR3 has 14 amino acids. Germline trimming cut 2 bases from V and 11 bases from J; bases unmatched to any gene: 9. Germline CDR1 MNHEY, CDR2 SVGAGI. CDR3 amino acids: CASSYRTTGGRAFF. The CDR3 DNA follows: TGTGCCAGCAGTTACCGGACAACAGGGGGCCGCGCTTTCTTT.

In this sample, this clone turned up once. The chain couples TRBV19 to TRBJ2-2, with 7 bases lining up with TRBD1. Germline values: CDR1 LNHDA, CDR2 SQIVND (reference sequence). With 9 bases clipped from V and 2 bases from J, the junction kept 9 bases outside the gene matches. The CDR3 length is 15 residues. CDR3 coding DNA: TGTGCCAGCACGGACAGGATTTTTAACACCGGGGAGCTGTTTTTT. Amino acids: CASTDRIFNTGELFF.

The chain combines TRBV6-1 with TRBJ2-6; D not resolved. The germline CDR1 and CDR2 sequences are MNHNS and SASEGT. Trimming took 3 bases from V and 4 from J, leaving 7 bases between them. There are 14 residues in the CDR3. CDR3 nucleotide sequence: TGTGCCAGCAGTGACTGGGAAGGGGCCAACGTCCTGACTTTC. Amino acid sequence: CASSDWEGANVLTF.

The genes are TRBV18 and TRBJ2-3; D could derive from TRBD1 or TRBD2 (5 bases each). V shed 0 bases and J shed 3 bases, with 10 bases lying between them. CDR3 length: 15 residues. The germline V gene encodes CDR1 KGHSH and CDR2 LQKENI. CDR3 sequence: CASSPPGVETDTQYF. The CDR3 nucleotides read TGTGCCAGCTCACCACCGGGGGTAGAGACAGATACGCAGTATTTT.

The CDR3 nucleotides are TGTGCCAGCAGCTTAGACGAGGGACTAGCAACGGATACGCAGTATTTT. This sequence encodes CASSLDEGLATDTQYF. The chain joins TRBV7-8 to TRBJ2-3, with 9 bases identical to TRBD2. The germline CDR1 and CDR2 sequences are SGHVS and FQNEAQ. The CDR3 loop spans 16 amino acids. V trimming: 1 base; J trimming: 6 bases; junction bases outside the gene matches: 8.

The chain links TRBV30 to TRBJ2-6, with a possible D match to TRBD2 (6 bases). Germline CDR1 is GTSNPN and CDR2 is SVGIG (reference sequence). The CDR3 has 17 residues. Trimming shortened V by 7 bases and J by 0 bases, and 19 bases separated the two germline ends. The DNA of the CDR3 is TGTGCCTCGGTTCTGGTGGAGGGCCGCTCTGGGGCCAACGTCCTGACTTTC. Translation gives CASVLVEGRSGANVLTF.